This T cell receptor beta chain was sequenced during a study of shared clonotypes between healthy human individuals. For the study at large: Researchers drew samples from two women and a few men aged 18 to 49.

For this clone: Antigen: not known.

Study observations and caveats: Among non-shared clonotypes, generation probabilities were lower than among those shared by all four donors.

Researchers partitioned CD4+ cells into CD45RA+ naive and CD45RA-negative memory subsets. Looked up from germline, CDR1 is SGHAT and CDR2 is FQNNGV. This CDR3 spans 13 amino acids. V was cut by 6 bases and J by 6 bases, with 14 bases left in between. The genomic DNA of each subset was split evenly across several immunoSEQ plates. Using immunoSEQ multiplex PCR, the repertoire was profiled, and TCRdb retains in-frame clones only, with some absent. The sample records about 2,500,000 clones, roughly nine tenths being singletons. This chain joins TRBV11-2 and TRBJ1-1, with a tentative D call TRBD1 (5 bases). What was sequenced was naive CD4+ T cells sorted from blood. Specified subset: CD45RA+ positively selected. The sequence was obtained from a man aged 18 to 29 in good health. The chain's CDR3 is CASRRLGTAEAFF. CDR3 DNA sequence: TGTGCCAGCAGACGATTGGGGACTGCTGAAGCTTTCTTT. Combining the CDR3 with reference TRBV11-2 and TRBJ1-1 gives the whole variable domain EAGVAQSPRYKIIEKRQSVAFWCNPISGHATLYWYQQILGQGPKLLIQFQNNGVVDDSQLPKDRFSAERLKGVDSTLKIQPAKLEDSAVYLCASRRLGTAEAFFGQGTRLTVV.